These 8 T cell receptor beta chains originate from one sample sequenced in a study of shared clonotypes between healthy human individuals. Assay used: immunoSEQ multiplex PCR; TCRdb lists only in-frame clones, some missing. The profile shows 450,000 to 500,000 clones, less than 80% of them singletons. The sample comprised PBMCs. These receptors all stem from a woman aged 40 to 49 in good health. Some clones in this sample may be carry-over from other donors' samples.

A few counts support this clone. The chain is built from TRBV30 and TRBJ1-1; 9 positions agree with TRBD1. Trimming cost V 5 bases and J 1 base; bases outside gene matches: 8. Germline-derived CDR1 and CDR2 are GTSNPN and SVGIG (reference sequence). CDR3 length: 15 residues. The CDR3 loop reads CAWATGGRWNTEAFF. The CDR3 DNA reads as TGTGCCTGGGCGACAGGGGGAAGATGGAACACTGAAGCTTTCTTT. Full variable domain (rest looked up from reference TRBV30 and TRBJ1-1): SQTIHQWPATLVQPVGSPLSLECTVEGTSNPNLYWYRQAAGRGLQLLFYSVGIGQISSEVPQNLSASRPQDRQFILSSKKLLLSDSGFYLCAWATGGRWNTEAFFGQGTRLTVV.

The V and J genes are TRBV29-1 and TRBJ2-2; the match to TRBD2 covers 13 bases. The CDR3 runs to 17 residues. V trimming: 5 bases; J trimming: 0 bases; junction bases outside the gene matches: 6. Germline values: CDR1 SQVTM, CDR2 ANQGSEA. This chain's CDR3 is CSVPLAGGETNTGELFF. In nucleotides, the CDR3 is TGCAGCGTTCCACTAGCGGGAGGGGAAACGAACACCGGGGAGCTGTTTTTT.

For this clone: This likely came from a read error, as a far larger clone is one base away. The chain has TRBV6-1 and TRBJ2-3; 13 nucleotides line up with TRBD2. Per the germline V gene, CDR1 is MNHNS and CDR2 is SASEGT. The CDR3 has 14 residues. This chain's CDR3 is CANSGLAGADTQYF. CDR3 nucleotide sequence: TGTGCCAACAGTGGACTAGCGGGAGCAGATACGCAGTATTTT.

This rearrangement joins TRBV18 to TRBJ1-5, with TRBD1 identical over 8 bases. The CDR3 covers 16 residues. Unmatched junction bases numbered 14, after V lost 6 bases and J lost 7 bases. Germline V CDR1 and CDR2: KGHSH, LQKENI. DNA of the CDR3: TGTGCCAGCTCCCTTACAGGCGGACAGGGTGTGCAGCCCCAGCATTTT. Its protein product is CASSLTGGQGVQPQHF.

The rearrangement joins TRBV7-4 to TRBJ2-7; 8 positions agree with TRBD2. CDR1 and CDR2 from the germline V gene are SGHVT and SQSDAQ. The CDR3 totals 16 residues. The ends lost 8 bases at V and 1 base at J; junction bases unmatched: 13. Here the CDR3 reads CASRGHCGRKSYEQYF. In DNA form, the CDR3 reads TGTGCCAGCCGAGGGCACTGCGGGAGGAAATCCTACGAGCAGTACTTC.

The CDR3 DNA reads TGTGCCAGTAGAGAACCGGCGGGAAACACCATATATTTT. Its translation is CASREPAGNTIYF. The V and J genes are TRBV19 and TRBJ1-3; D is undetermined. CDR1 LNHDA and CDR2 SQIVND come from the germline V gene (reference sequence). Trimming stripped 6 bases from V and 4 bases from J, with 10 bases between. The CDR3 runs to 13 residues.

The chain uses TRBV6-6 and TRBJ1-2, with D perhaps TRBD1 (5 bases). Per the germline V gene, CDR1 is MNHNY and CDR2 is SVGAGI (reference sequence). The CDR3 has 12 amino acids. V gave up 6 bases and J gave up 4 bases, with 9 bases separating them. The CDR3 reads CASSRDSYGYTF. CDR3 sequence (DNA): TGTGCCAGCAGCCGTGACAGCTATGGCTACACCTTC.

A single count supports this clone. The rearrangement links TRBV7-6 to TRBJ2-5, with 7 bases fitting TRBD1. Germline-derived CDR1 and CDR2 are SGHVS and FNYEAQ. CDR3 length: 14 amino acids. The junction had 3 bases not matched to a gene; V was cut back by 5 bases and J by 0 bases. CDR3: CASSRGQYQETQYF. The DNA of the CDR3 is TGTGCCAGCAGCCGGGGACAGTACCAAGAGACCCAGTACTTC.